These 9 T cell receptor beta chains came from one sample sequenced in a study of T cell clusters in autoimmune cytopenias. Tens of thousands of genome equivalents of blood DNA were amplified for TRB. TRB was amplified by touch-down multiplex PCR, primer pools A and B combined. TCRdb reanalyzed the multiplex PCR reads, giving one entry per CDR3 protein sequence and no DNA. The ten top clones account for around 33%, within a sample of 9,000 to 13,000 distinct CDR3 sequences. The same sample was also studied in work on T cell repertoires in aging, cancer and after chemotherapy.

The sample consisted of peripheral blood. All receptors derive from a human donor in good health.

The chain is built from TRBV18 and TRBJ2-2. Germline V gene lookup returns CDR1 KGHSH and CDR2 LQKENI. There are 13 residues in the CDR3. CDR3 sequence reads: CASSPGPAGELFF.

This chain links TRBV30 with TRBJ2-2; TCRdb's D call of TRBD2 is untestable without DNA. The CDR3 length is 15 residues. Germline V gene lookup returns CDR1 GTSNPN and CDR2 SVGIG (reference sequence). This CDR3 is CAFPSGSVVTGELFF. The full variable domain, in which reference TRBV30 and TRBJ2-2 provide the parts outside the CDR3, is SQTIHQWPATLVQPVGSPLSLECTVEGTSNPNLYWYRQAAGRGLQLLFYSVGIGQISSEVPQNLSASRPQDRQFILSSKKLLLSDSGFYLCAFPSGSVVTGELFFGEGSRLTVL.

The V and J genes are TRBV10-3 and TRBJ2-2; the D gene TCRdb calls, TRBD1, cannot be checked with no DNA. The CDR3 loop spans 15 amino acids. From germline, CDR1 is ENHRY and CDR2 SYGVKD. The CDR3 spells CAIAYGGANTGELFF.

The genes are TRBV15 and TRBJ2-3; TCRdb's D gene call, TRBD2, goes unchecked for lack of DNA. The CDR3 contains 13 residues. Germline-derived CDR1 and CDR2 are LNHNV and YYDKDF (reference sequence). The CDR3 loop reads CATRAGGTDTQYF.

The chain carries TRBV5-1 and TRBJ2-1; lacking DNA, the TRBD1 call made by TCRdb goes unchecked. This CDR3 spans 15 amino acids. The germline gives CDR1 SGHRS, CDR2 YFSETQ. The CDR3: CASSLGSGSSNEQFF.

The rearrangement uses TRBV6-5 and TRBJ2-7; TCRdb lists TRBD2, though no DNA is available to test this call. CDR1 MNHEY and CDR2 SVGAGI come from the germline V gene. CDR3 length: 16 amino acids. The CDR3 reads CASSPTTSGSFFEQYF.

The chain carries TRBV12-3 or TRBV12-4 and TRBJ2-1; TCRdb proposes TRBD1, but this gene call is untestable without DNA. The CDR3 extends over 14 amino acids. This CDR3 is CASSLPGIYNEQFF.

This chain connects TRBV19 to TRBJ2-4. The CDR3 is 16 residues long. Germline assignment: CDR1 LNHDA and CDR2 SQIVND (reference sequence). Here the CDR3 reads CASSTSRLLAKNIQYF.

V is TRBV10-3 and J is TRBJ1-1; TCRdb returns TRBD1, unconfirmable since there is no DNA. The germline gives CDR1 ENHRY, CDR2 SYGVKD. This CDR3 region has 13 residues. The chain's CDR3 is CAISVLQGAEAFF.